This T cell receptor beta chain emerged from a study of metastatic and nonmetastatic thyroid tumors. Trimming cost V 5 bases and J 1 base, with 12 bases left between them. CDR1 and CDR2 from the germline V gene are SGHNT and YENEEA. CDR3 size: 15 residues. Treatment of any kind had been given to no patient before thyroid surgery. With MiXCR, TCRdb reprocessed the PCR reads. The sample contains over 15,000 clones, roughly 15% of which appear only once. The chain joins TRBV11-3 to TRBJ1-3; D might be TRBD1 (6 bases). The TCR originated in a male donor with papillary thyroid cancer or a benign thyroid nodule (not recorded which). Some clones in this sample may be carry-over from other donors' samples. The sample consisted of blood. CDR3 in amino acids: CASSETGTSGNTIYF. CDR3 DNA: TGTGCCAGCAGCGAAACAGGGACTTCTGGAAACACCATATATTTT.